A single sample gave rise to the 5 T cell receptor beta chains below, sequenced in a study of shared clonotypes between healthy human individuals. Clones were read by immunoSEQ multiplex PCR, and TCRdb kept only the in-frame ones, dropping some. The sample yields around 2,000,000 clones, roughly 95% seen once. CD45RO-negative cells were positively selected for CCR7, leaving out terminally differentiated effector memory CD45RA+ cells. Source material: naive CD8+ T cells sorted from blood. Source of these receptors: a man younger than 30 in good health.

This clone was observed once. J is TRBJ2-7 and V is TRBV4-2; the match to TRBD2 covers 12 bases. The V gene's germline CDR1 is LGHNA and CDR2 YNFKEQ. The J segment lost 3 bases and the V segment lost 0 bases, leaving 6 bases of the junction unmatched. This CDR3 is built from 17 residues. In DNA form, the CDR3 reads TGTGCCAGCAGCCAAGATCCCCTAGCGGGGGGGGACTACGAGCAGTACTTC. Translation: CASSQDPLAGGDYEQYF.

V usage is TRBV7-6 and J usage is TRBJ2-5; D gene ambiguous. The CDR3 is made up of 12 amino acids. V dropped 5 bases and J dropped 5 bases, with 9 bases sitting between them. The germline gives CDR1 SGHVS, CDR2 FNYEAQ. CDR3 sequence (DNA): TGTGCCAGCAGCAGCCTCCGGGAGACCCAGTACTTC. Protein: CASSSLRETQYF.

The genes are TRBV30 and TRBJ2-2; TRBD1 aligns across 12 bases. This CDR3 has 14 amino acids. With V trimmed by 5 bases and J by 8 bases, 6 bases remained unmatched. Germline CDR1 is GTSNPN and CDR2 is SVGIG (reference sequence). Here the CDR3 reads CAWRTGQGAGELFF. CDR3 coding DNA: TGTGCCTGGCGGACGGGACAGGGGGCTGGGGAGCTGTTTTTT.

This clone has only a few counts. The chain recombines TRBV7-9 with TRBJ2-3, with D possibly being TRBD2 (5 bases). This CDR3 has 12 residues. V lost 10 bases to trimming and J lost 2 bases, with 10 bases between them. The germline V gene has CDR1 SEHNR and CDR2 FQNEAQ (reference sequence). This CDR3 is CATEGLTDTQYF. The CDR3 bases are TGTGCCACCGAGGGCCTCACAGATACGCAGTATTTT.

V usage is TRBV5-6 and J usage is TRBJ2-7; weak D call: TRBD1 (5 bases). Germline V gene sequence: CDR1 SGHDT, CDR2 YYEEEE. The CDR3 is 15 amino acids. Trimming removed 0 bases from V and 3 bases from J, with 13 bases in between. This CDR3 is CASSLAPDTYYEQYF. Here the CDR3 DNA reads TGTGCCAGCAGCTTGGCCCCGGACACTTACTACGAGCAGTACTTC.